Below are 30 T cell receptor beta chains sequenced from a single sample in a study of blood T cell repertoires in COVID-19. Generated by immunoSEQ multiplex PCR, the TCRdb table keeps only in-frame clones and is missing some. The repertoire holds about 160,000 clones, with around 84% as singletons. The sample was peripheral blood. These receptors came from a man aged 35-49 years with acute or convalescent COVID-19.

The genes are TRBV28 and TRBJ1-2; D ambiguous. The CDR3 is 15 amino acids. Germline V gives CDR1 MDHEN, CDR2 SYDVKM. The V and J ends lost 5 bases and 8 bases respectively, with 21 bases between them. The chain's CDR3 is CASSQRVNPGEGYTF. The DNA of the CDR3 is TGTGCCAGCAGTCAGCGGGTCAACCCGGGAGAGGGCTACACCTTC.

V usage is TRBV2 and J usage is TRBJ2-1, with 8 bases matching TRBD1. Unmatched junction bases numbered 7, after V lost 7 bases and J lost 5 bases. The CDR3 is 14 residues long. The V gene's germline CDR1 is SNHLY and CDR2 FYNNEI. CDR3 amino acids: CASIRDRTNNEQFF. CDR3 sequence (DNA): TGTGCCAGCATCCGGGACAGGACCAACAATGAGCAGTTCTTC.

This clone came up once. This chain links TRBV15 with TRBJ2-3; 7 nucleotides match TRBD2. CDR3 length: 17 residues. Germline V gives CDR1 LNHNV, CDR2 YYDKDF (reference sequence). V gave up 0 bases and J gave up 2 bases; unmatched junction bases: 8. The CDR3 region has the DNA TGTGCCACCAGCAGAGAGGGTACGGGGGGAATCACAGATACGCAGTATTTT. Translation gives CATSREGTGGITDTQYF.

V and J are TRBV6-2 or TRBV6-3 and TRBJ1-5; D remains ambiguous. With 2 bases removed from V and 7 bases from J, the gap between germline ends came to 12 bases. Germline CDR1 reads MNHEY; CDR2 reads SVGEGT. CDR3 length equals 14 residues. CDR3 coding DNA: TGTGCCAGCAGTTACGAAGTGGTACGGCAGCCCCAGCATTTT. It yields the protein CASSYEVVRQPQHF.

The chain is built from TRBV6-5 and TRBJ1-4, with a weak D call TRBD1 (5 bases). V dropped 7 bases and J dropped 5 bases, with 14 bases sitting between them. The CDR3 is 14 amino acids. Germline V gene lookup returns CDR1 MNHEY and CDR2 SVGAGI. Here the CDR3 DNA reads TGTGCCAGCACCTCGGCCGGGGGGAATGAAAAACTGTTTTTT. Its translation: CASTSAGGNEKLFF.

The DNA of the CDR3 is TGCGCCAGCAGCCAAGGGGGCGAAACAGATACGCAGTATTTT. Translation gives CASSQGGETDTQYF. The chain combines TRBV5-1 with TRBJ2-3; 7 bases match TRBD1. V was clipped by 4 bases and J by 3 bases; unmatched bases: 5. The CDR3 runs to 14 residues. From germline, CDR1 is SGHRS and CDR2 YFSETQ.

This clone was detected once. The rearrangement links TRBV9 to TRBJ1-4; D might be TRBD1 (5 bases). Germline CDR1 SGDLS, CDR2 YYNGEE. The V gene lost 0 bases and the J gene lost 0 bases, with 9 bases spanning the gap. There are 16 residues in the CDR3. The CDR3 region is CASSVGTSATNEKLFF. The CDR3 region has the DNA TGTGCCAGCAGCGTAGGGACATCTGCAACTAATGAAAAACTGTTTTTT.

This clone was seen just once. The chain uses TRBV28 and TRBJ1-1; D is possibly TRBD1 (6 bases). The germline CDR1 and CDR2 sequences are MDHEN and SYDVKM. The CDR3 is 16 amino acids. V was pared by 3 bases and J by 0 bases, with 14 bases between. This chain's CDR3 is CASSFGGTGMNTEAFF. The CDR3 bases are TGTGCCAGCAGTTTTGGGGGCACGGGGATGAACACTGAAGCTTTCTTT.

The rearrangement uses TRBV7-8 and TRBJ1-5; 9 bases line up with TRBD1. V lost 6 bases to trimming and J lost 1 base; unmatched junction nucleotides: 4. The CDR3 loop spans 15 amino acids. Germline loops: CDR1 SGHVS, CDR2 FQNEAQ. CDR3: CASRPDRGSNQPQHF. DNA for the CDR3: TGTGCCAGCAGGCCGGACAGGGGAAGCAATCAGCCCCAGCATTTT.

In regard to this clone: This specimen includes other DNA sequences encoding the same CDR3. DNA of the CDR3: TGTGCCAGCTCACCATTAGACCGGGATTCACCCCTCCACTTT. Its translation is CASSPLDRDSPLHF. The rearrangement links TRBV18 to TRBJ1-6; D unclear. CDR3 length equals 14 residues. From germline, CDR1 is KGHSH and CDR2 LQKENI. V gave up 2 bases and J gave up 8 bases, with 10 bases separating them.

V is TRBV9 and J is TRBJ1-1; perhaps TRBD1 as D (6 bases). In germline, CDR1 is SGDLS, CDR2 YYNGEE. The CDR3 length is 15 residues. Trimming left V 3 bases short and J 4 bases short, with 16 bases between. The CDR3 here is CASSAGTIPATEAFF. The CDR3 DNA sequence: TGTGCCAGCAGCGCCGGGACAATTCCGGCCACTGAAGCTTTCTTT.

The gene calls are TRBV20-1 and TRBJ2-5; 8 nucleotides align to TRBD2. The CDR3 runs to 16 residues. The V gene end was trimmed by 3 bases and the J gene end by 1 base; junction bases not matched to a gene: 10. CDR1 DFQATT and CDR2 SNEGSKA come from the germline V gene (reference sequence). The CDR3 loop is CSASEREPPPQETQYF. CDR3 in DNA: TGCAGTGCTAGTGAGCGGGAGCCTCCCCCCCAAGAGACCCAGTACTTC.

This rearrangement joins TRBV7-2 to TRBJ1-6, with a possible D match to TRBD1 (5 bases). The CDR3 runs to 18 residues. Germline V gene data show CDR1 as SGHTA and CDR2 as FQGNSA. Trimming took off 1 base at V and 1 base at J, with 14 bases between the two ends. As DNA, the CDR3 is TGTGCCAGCAGCTTAGAAGGGGCCCGGGGGTCCTATAATTCACCCCTCCACTTT. It translates to CASSLEGARGSYNSPLHF.

The J gene is TRBJ1-3, the V gene TRBV28, with a weak D call TRBD1 (5 bases). The V gene lost 7 bases and the J gene lost 0 bases, with 13 bases spanning the gap. This CDR3 spans 15 amino acids. Per germline, CDR1 MDHEN and CDR2 SYDVKM. The CDR3 nucleotides read TGTGCCAGCACGCAGGGCACCTCCTCTGGAAACACCATATATTTT. It encodes CASTQGTSSGNTIYF.

The gene calls are TRBV2 and TRBJ1-1; 9 bases match TRBD1. Germline V gene lookup returns CDR1 SNHLY and CDR2 FYNNEI. The CDR3 runs 12 residues. V lost 4 bases, J lost 10 bases, and 4 bases stayed unmatched. The CDR3 spells CASSADRGLAFF. CDR3 coding DNA: TGTGCCAGCAGTGCGGACAGGGGCCTAGCTTTCTTT.

J is TRBJ2-3 and V is TRBV5-4, with D perhaps matching TRBD2 (5 bases). The ends were cut back, 1 base at V and 6 bases at J, with 12 bases in the middle. Looked up from germline, CDR1 is SGHNT and CDR2 is YYREEE (reference sequence). The CDR3 contains 14 residues. The DNA of the CDR3 is TGTGCCAGCAGCTTGCGCCTAGCCGGCGATACGCAGTATTTT. Its translation: CASSLRLAGDTQYF.

CDR3 nucleotides: TGTGCCAGCAGCTTGACCGGACAGTATGGCTACACCTTC. As protein: CASSLTGQYGYTF. The chain combines TRBV5-5 with TRBJ1-2, with D maybe TRBD1 (6 bases). V was clipped by 1 base and J by 5 bases, with 9 bases between them. The CDR3 runs 13 residues. Germline V gene data show CDR1 as SGHKS and CDR2 as YYEKEE (reference sequence).

This clone was picked up many times. The rearrangement links TRBV19 to TRBJ1-5; D perhaps matches TRBD1 (5 bases). CDR1 LNHDA and CDR2 SQIVND come from the germline V gene (reference sequence). The V gene lost 6 bases and the J gene lost 5 bases, with 14 bases spanning the gap. This CDR3 spans 14 amino acids. The CDR3 reads CASRGWQGDQPQHF. The CDR3 DNA is TGTGCCAGTAGGGGGTGGCAGGGCGATCAGCCCCAGCATTTT.

The chain recombines TRBV13 with TRBJ2-3; no reliable D call. Germline V gives CDR1 PRHDT, CDR2 FYEKMQ (reference sequence). CDR3 length: 14 amino acids. Trimming removed 4 bases from V and 1 base from J, with 9 bases in between. The CDR3 loop reads CASSSETRTDTQYF. Here the CDR3 DNA reads TGTGCCAGCAGCTCCGAGACTCGCACAGATACGCAGTATTTT.

The genes are TRBV6-6 and TRBJ2-3; the D gene is possibly TRBD2 (5 bases). Trimming left V 6 bases short and J 2 bases short, with 9 bases between. CDR1 MNHNY and CDR2 SVGAGI come from the germline V gene (reference sequence). There are 13 residues in the CDR3. DNA for the CDR3: TGTGCCAGCAGGGAGGCGGACACAGATACGCAGTATTTT. Encoded protein: CASREADTDTQYF.

With regard to this clone: Other nucleotide sequences from this sample produce the same CDR3. V is TRBV7-2 and J is TRBJ1-2, with D possibly TRBD1 on 6 matching bases. Per germline, CDR1 SGHTA and CDR2 FQGNSA. V was cut by 4 bases and J by 2 bases, with 11 bases left in between. The CDR3 consists of 14 residues. CDR3: CASSSPGTNYGYTF. DNA for the CDR3: TGTGCCAGCAGCTCCCCGGGGACAAACTATGGCTACACCTTC.

The chain links TRBV11-2 to TRBJ2-1; 8 nucleotides align to TRBD2. V gave up 4 bases and J gave up 4 bases; unmatched junction bases: 15. The germline CDR1 and CDR2 sequences are SGHAT and FQNNGV. This CDR3 region has 18 residues. In DNA, the CDR3 is TGTGCCAGCAGCTCGCGGACTAGCCCGGGGGGGTTTTACAATGAGCAGTTCTTC. Translation: CASSSRTSPGGFYNEQFF.

The chain carries TRBV5-6 and TRBJ2-4; TRBD2 is a possible D gene (5 bases). The length of the CDR3 is 14 residues. Trimming left V 4 bases short and J 6 bases short, with 14 bases between. CDR1 SGHDT and CDR2 YYEEEE come from the germline V gene. CDR3 amino acids: CASSIGLRLNIQYF. The CDR3 region has the DNA TGTGCCAGCAGCATTGGACTGAGGCTAAACATTCAGTACTTC.

The chain joins TRBV9 to TRBJ1-1, with 7 bases matching TRBD1. The germline gives CDR1 SGDLS, CDR2 YYNGEE. The CDR3 is 13 residues long. Unmatched junction bases numbered 9, after V lost 6 bases and J lost 7 bases. CDR3 sequence: CASKAGTDLEAFF. CDR3 in DNA: TGTGCCAGCAAAGCCGGGACAGACCTTGAAGCTTTCTTT.

V usage is TRBV6-2 or TRBV6-3 and J usage is TRBJ1-5; possibly TRBD1 for D (5 bases). Trimming stripped 4 bases from V and 0 bases from J, with 13 bases between. The CDR3 is 16 amino acids. Per germline, CDR1 MNHEY and CDR2 SVGEGT. The CDR3 is CASSSSTAISNQPQHF. The CDR3 coding sequence is TGTGCCAGCAGTTCCTCGACAGCGATTAGCAATCAGCCCCAGCATTTT.

This sequence joins TRBV18 and TRBJ1-2, with D possibly TRBD1 on 6 matching bases. Trimming took 0 bases from V and 6 from J, leaving 17 bases between them. The CDR3 sequence is 16 residues long. The V gene's germline CDR1 is KGHSH and CDR2 LQKENI. CDR3 amino acids: CASSPPGVHREHGYTF. The CDR3 DNA reads as TGTGCCAGCTCACCACCGGGAGTTCACAGGGAGCATGGCTACACCTTC. Full variable domain (remainder filled in from reference TRBV18 and TRBJ1-2): NAGVMQNPRHLVRRRGQEARLRCSPMKGHSHVYWYRQLPEEGLKFMVYLQKENIIDESGMPKERFSAEFPKEGPSILRIQQVVRGDSAAYFCASSPPGVHREHGYTFGSGTRLTVV.

This chain links TRBV14 with TRBJ1-4; 8 bases match TRBD1. After removal of 0 bases from V and 8 bases from J, the junction contained 5 bases not matched to a gene. This CDR3 contains 15 residues. Germline CDR1 is SGHDN and CDR2 is FVKESK. CDR3 sequence: CASSQDRTGREKLFF. The CDR3 nucleotides are TGTGCCAGCAGCCAAGATCGGACAGGGAGAGAAAAACTGTTTTTT.

The chain recombines TRBV7-2 with TRBJ1-1; D gene ambiguous. CDR3 length: 13 residues. Germline V gene data show CDR1 as SGHTA and CDR2 as FQGNSA. Trimming took 2 bases from V and 4 from J, leaving 8 bases between them. The CDR3 coding sequence is TGTGCCAGCAGCTTACTAGAAGGCACTGAAGCTTTCTTT. It translates to CASSLLEGTEAFF.

This clone appeared once. The chain employs TRBV7-8 and TRBJ1-1; TRBD1 matches 9 bases. The germline V gene has CDR1 SGHVS and CDR2 FQNEAQ. This CDR3 is 15 amino acids long. V was pared by 4 bases and J by 1 base, with 4 bases of the junction left unmatched. The DNA of the CDR3 is TGTGCCAGCAGCTGGGGACAGGGATGGAACACTGAAGCTTTCTTT. This gives the protein CASSWGQGWNTEAFF.

The chain joins TRBV5-8 to TRBJ2-1; TRBD1 matches at 11 bases. Germline values: CDR1 SGHTS, CDR2 YDEGEE. Losses at the gene ends were 4 bases for V and 0 bases for J; bases not matched to a gene: 3. The CDR3 is 16 residues long. In DNA, the CDR3 is TGTGCCAGCAGCCCAGGGACAGGGGGCTCCTACAATGAGCAGTTCTTC. It translates to CASSPGTGGSYNEQFF.